This T cell receptor (beta chain) was recorded in a study of neoadjuvant anti-PD-1 for oral cavity cancer. Broader study findings: PBMC Gini-index clonality exceeded responders' in non-responders post-nivolumab.

Stage II-IVA oral cavity squamous cell carcinoma was new and untreated by systemic or radiation therapy. Cohort: HPV-negative, locally advanced oral cavity squamous cell carcinoma patients. Blood cells were analyzed directly, without culture or expansion. Profiled with immunoSEQ multiplex PCR; TCRdb holds only in-frame clones, not every one. Here the sample spans about 15,000 clones, under 80% being singletons. CDR1 is SGHKS, CDR2 YYEKEE, per germline (reference sequence). The CDR3 runs to 14 residues. Losses at the gene ends were 3 bases for V and 5 bases for J; bases not matched to a gene: 6. As for this clone: Its antigen remains unidentified.

The receptor was derived from a person between 40 and 79 years old with oral cavity squamous cell carcinoma. Source: PBMCs, taken before nivolumab (anti-PD-1) treatment. The chain has TRBV5-5 and TRBJ1-2, with TRBD1 identical over 8 bases. The CDR3 protein is CASSWPGTGYGYTF. CDR3 coding DNA: TGTGCCAGCAGCTGGCCCGGGACAGGATATGGCTACACCTTC.